This T cell receptor beta chain originates from a study of blood T cell repertoires in COVID-19. Study overall: COVID-19 samples collected from the United States, Italy and Spain covered acute and convalescent phases. T cells, B-cell-depleted T cells, or PBMCs supplied cDNA or gDNA.

In the authors' methods: Estimates of nucleated cell counts were drawn from the amplification of reference gene primers. Sequencing used immunoSEQ multiplex PCR; TCRdb keeps in-frame clones, though not all of them. V and J calls plus clone size are reproduced from that table; the DNA served to infer D and trimming. The table shows about 270,000 clones, with around four fifths occurring only once. CDR1 KGHDR and CDR2 SFDVKD come from the germline V gene. V lost 5 bases, J lost 2 bases, and 1 base stayed unmatched. This CDR3 spans 13 amino acids. V usage is TRBV24-1 and J usage is TRBJ2-7; 8 nucleotides align to TRBD1. The sequence derives from a woman in her 50s who had recovered from COVID-19. Input material: peripheral blood. The CDR3 protein is CATSGDRTYEQYF. In DNA form, the CDR3 reads TGTGCCACCAGTGGGGACAGGACCTACGAGCAGTACTTC.